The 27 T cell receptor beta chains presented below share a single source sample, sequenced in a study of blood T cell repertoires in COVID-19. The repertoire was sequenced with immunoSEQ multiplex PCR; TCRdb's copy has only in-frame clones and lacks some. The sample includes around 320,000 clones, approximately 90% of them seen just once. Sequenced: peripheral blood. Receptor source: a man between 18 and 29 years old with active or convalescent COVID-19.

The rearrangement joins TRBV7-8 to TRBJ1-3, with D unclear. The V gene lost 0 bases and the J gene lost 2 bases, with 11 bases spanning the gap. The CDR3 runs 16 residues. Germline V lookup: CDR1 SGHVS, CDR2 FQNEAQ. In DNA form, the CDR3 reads TGTGCCAGCAGCTTAGCCCGCCCGGGAACTGGAAACACCATATATTTT. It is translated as CASSLARPGTGNTIYF. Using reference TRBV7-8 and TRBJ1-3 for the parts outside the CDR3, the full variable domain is GAGVSQSPRYKVAKRGQDVALRCDPISGHVSLFWYQQALGQGPEFLTYFQNEAQLDKSGLPSDRFFAERPEGSVSTLKIQRTQQEDSAVYLCASSLARPGTGNTIYFGEGSWLTVV.

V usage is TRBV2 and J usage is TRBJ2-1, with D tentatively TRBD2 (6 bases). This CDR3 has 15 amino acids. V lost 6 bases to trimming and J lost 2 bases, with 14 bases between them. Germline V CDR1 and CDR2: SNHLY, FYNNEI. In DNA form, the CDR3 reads TGTGCCAGCAGCGTCTCGGACTACCCCTACAATGAGCAGTTCTTC. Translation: CASSVSDYPYNEQFF.

CDR3 bases: TGTGCCATCTTGGCAGACTCTGGAAACACCATATATTTT. It yields the protein CAILADSGNTIYF. The J gene is TRBJ1-3, the V gene TRBV10-3; D is uncertain. Germline-derived CDR1 and CDR2 are ENHRY and SYGVKD. The CDR3 sequence is 13 residues long. Between the trimmed V and J ends, which lost 8 bases and 0 bases, there was a span of 8 bases.

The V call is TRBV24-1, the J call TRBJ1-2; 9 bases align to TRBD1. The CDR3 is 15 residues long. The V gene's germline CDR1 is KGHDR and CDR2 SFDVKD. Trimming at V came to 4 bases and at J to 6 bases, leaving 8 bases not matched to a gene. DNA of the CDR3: TGTGCCACCAGTGACCCCACAGGGGGCGGTGATGGCTACACCTTC. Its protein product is CATSDPTGGGDGYTF.

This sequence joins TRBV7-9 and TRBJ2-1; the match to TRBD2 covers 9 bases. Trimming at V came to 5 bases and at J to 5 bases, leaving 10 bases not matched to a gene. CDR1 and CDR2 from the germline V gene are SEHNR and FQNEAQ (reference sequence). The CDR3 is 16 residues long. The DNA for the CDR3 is TGTGCCAGCAGCCAGCCTAGCGGGAATTCGAACAATGAGCAGTTCTTC. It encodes CASSQPSGNSNNEQFF.

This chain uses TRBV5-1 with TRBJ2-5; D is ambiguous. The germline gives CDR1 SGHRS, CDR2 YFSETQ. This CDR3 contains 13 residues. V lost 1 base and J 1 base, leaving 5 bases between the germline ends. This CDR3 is CASSLFLQETQYF. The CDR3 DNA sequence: TGCGCCAGCAGCTTGTTTCTCCAAGAGACCCAGTACTTC.

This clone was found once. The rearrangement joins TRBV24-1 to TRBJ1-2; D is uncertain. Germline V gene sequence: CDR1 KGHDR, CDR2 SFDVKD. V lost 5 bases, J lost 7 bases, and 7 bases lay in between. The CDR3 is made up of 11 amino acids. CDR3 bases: TGTGCCACCAGTGCGGGGAGTGGCTACACCTTC. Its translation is CATSAGSGYTF.

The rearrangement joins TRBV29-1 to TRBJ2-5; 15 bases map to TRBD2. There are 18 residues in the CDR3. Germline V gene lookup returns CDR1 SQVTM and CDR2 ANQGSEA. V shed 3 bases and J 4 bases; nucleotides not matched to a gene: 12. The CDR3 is CSVERGLAGGRNRETQYF. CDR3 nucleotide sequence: TGCAGCGTTGAGAGGGGACTAGCGGGGGGCCGAAACAGAGAGACCCAGTACTTC.

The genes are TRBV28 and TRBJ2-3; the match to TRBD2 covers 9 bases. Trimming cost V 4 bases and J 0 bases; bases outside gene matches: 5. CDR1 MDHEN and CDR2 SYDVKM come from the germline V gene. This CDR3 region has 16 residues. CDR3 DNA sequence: TGTGCCAGCAGTTCGTCAACTAGCGGGAGCACAGATACGCAGTATTTT. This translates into CASSSSTSGSTDTQYF.

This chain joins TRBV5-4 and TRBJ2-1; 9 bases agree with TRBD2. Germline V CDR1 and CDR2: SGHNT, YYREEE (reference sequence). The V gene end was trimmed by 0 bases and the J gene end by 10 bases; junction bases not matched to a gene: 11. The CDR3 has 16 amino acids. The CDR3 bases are TGTGCCAGCAGCTTGGACCCTTTAGCGGGAGTGGGAGAGCAGTTCTTC. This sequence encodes CASSLDPLAGVGEQFF.

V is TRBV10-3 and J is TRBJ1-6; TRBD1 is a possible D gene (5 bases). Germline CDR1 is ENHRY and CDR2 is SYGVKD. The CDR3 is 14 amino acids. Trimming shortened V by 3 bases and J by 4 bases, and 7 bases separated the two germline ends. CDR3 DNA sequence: TGTGCCATCAGTGAACAGGAGTATAATTCACCCCTCCACTTT. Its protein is CAISEQEYNSPLHF.

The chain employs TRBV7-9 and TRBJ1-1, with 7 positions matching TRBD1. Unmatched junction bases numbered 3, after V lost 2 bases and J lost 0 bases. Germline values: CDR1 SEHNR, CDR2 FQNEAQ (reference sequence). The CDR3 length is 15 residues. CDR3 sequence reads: CASSLTGQVNTEAFF. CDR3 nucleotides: TGTGCCAGCAGCTTAACAGGACAGGTGAACACTGAAGCTTTCTTT.

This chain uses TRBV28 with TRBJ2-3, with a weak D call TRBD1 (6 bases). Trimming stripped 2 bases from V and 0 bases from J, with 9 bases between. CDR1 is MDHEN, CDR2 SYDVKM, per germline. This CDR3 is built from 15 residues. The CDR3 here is CASSLSQGSTDTQYF. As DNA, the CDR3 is TGTGCCAGCAGTTTAAGTCAGGGGAGCACAGATACGCAGTATTTT. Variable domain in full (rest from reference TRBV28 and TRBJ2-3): DVKVTQSSRYLVKRTGEKVFLECVQDMDHENMFWYRQDPGLGLRLIYFSYDVKMKEKGDIPEGYSVSREKKERFSLILESASTNQTSMYLCASSLSQGSTDTQYFGPGTRLTVL.

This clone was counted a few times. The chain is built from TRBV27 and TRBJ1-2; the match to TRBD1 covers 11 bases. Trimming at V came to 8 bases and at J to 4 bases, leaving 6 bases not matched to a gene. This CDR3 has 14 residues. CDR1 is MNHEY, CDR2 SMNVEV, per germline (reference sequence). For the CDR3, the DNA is TGTGCCAGCCGCGGACAGGGGGCGAGCTATGGCTACACCTTC. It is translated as CASRGQGASYGYTF.

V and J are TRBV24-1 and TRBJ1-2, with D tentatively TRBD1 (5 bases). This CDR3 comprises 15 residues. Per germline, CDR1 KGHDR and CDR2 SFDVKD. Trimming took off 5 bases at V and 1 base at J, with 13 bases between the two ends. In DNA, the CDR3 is TGTGCCACCAGTGCCTCGGGACTGATTAACTATGGCTACACCTTC. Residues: CATSASGLINYGYTF.

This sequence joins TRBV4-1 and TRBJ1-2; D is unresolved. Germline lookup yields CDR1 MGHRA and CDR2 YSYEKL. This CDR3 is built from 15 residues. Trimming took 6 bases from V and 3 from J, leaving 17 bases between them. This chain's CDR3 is CASSQPEGRDYGYTF. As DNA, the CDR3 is TGCGCCAGCAGTCAACCGGAGGGTAGAGACTATGGCTACACCTTC.

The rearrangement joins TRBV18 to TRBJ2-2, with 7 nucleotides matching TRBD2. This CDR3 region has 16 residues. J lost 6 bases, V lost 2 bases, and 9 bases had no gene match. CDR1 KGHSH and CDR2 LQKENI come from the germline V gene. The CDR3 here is CASSPFEGLISGELFF. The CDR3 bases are TGTGCCAGCTCACCATTCGAGGGACTAATCTCCGGGGAGCTGTTTTTT.

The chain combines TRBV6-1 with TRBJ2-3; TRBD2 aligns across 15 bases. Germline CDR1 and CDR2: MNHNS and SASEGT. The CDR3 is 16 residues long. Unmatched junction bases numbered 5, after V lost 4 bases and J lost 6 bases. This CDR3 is CASSGTSGGAYDTQYF. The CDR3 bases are TGTGCCAGCAGTGGGACTAGCGGGGGGGCATACGATACGCAGTATTTT.

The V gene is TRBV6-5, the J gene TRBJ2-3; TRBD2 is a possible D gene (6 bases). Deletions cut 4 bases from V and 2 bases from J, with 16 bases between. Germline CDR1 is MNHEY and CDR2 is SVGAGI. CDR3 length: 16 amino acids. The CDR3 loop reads CASSSASDLNTDTQYF. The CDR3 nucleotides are TGTGCCAGCAGTTCCGCTAGCGACTTAAACACAGATACGCAGTATTTT.

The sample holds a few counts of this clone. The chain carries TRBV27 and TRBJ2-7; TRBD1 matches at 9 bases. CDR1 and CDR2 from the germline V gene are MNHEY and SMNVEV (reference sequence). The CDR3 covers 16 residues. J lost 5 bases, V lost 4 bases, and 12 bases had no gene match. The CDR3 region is CASSSLGTGTVDEQYF. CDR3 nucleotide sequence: TGTGCCAGCAGTTCCCTCGGGACAGGGACCGTAGACGAGCAGTACTTC.

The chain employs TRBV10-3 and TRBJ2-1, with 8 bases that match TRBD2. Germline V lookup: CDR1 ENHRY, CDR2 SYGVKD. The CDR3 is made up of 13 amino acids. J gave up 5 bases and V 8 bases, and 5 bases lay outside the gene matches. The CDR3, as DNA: TGTGCCATCGAGCGGGAGTACCACAATGAGCAGTTCTTC. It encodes CAIEREYHNEQFF.

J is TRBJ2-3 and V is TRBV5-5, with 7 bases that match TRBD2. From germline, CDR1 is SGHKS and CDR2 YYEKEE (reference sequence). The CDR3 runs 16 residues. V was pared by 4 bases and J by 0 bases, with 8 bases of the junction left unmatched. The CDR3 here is CASSPQRGSSTDTQYF. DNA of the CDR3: TGTGCCAGCAGCCCTCAGCGGGGTTCTAGCACAGATACGCAGTATTTT.

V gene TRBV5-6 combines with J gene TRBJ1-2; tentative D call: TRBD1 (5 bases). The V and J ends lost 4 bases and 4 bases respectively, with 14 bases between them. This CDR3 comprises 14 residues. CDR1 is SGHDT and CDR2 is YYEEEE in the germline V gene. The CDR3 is CASSQTTGSYGYTF. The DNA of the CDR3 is TGTGCCAGCAGCCAAACTACAGGATCCTATGGCTACACCTTC.

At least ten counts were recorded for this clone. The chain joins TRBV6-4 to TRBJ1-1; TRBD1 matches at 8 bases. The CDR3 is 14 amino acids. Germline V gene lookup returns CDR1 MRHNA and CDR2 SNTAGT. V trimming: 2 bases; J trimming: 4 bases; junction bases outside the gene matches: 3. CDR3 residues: CASSDGQGATEAFF. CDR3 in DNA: TGTGCCAGCAGTGACGGGCAGGGGGCCACTGAAGCTTTCTTT.

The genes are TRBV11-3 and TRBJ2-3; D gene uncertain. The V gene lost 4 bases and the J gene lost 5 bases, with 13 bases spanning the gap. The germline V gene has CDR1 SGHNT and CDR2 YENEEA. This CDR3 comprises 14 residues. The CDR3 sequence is CASSCPSPGDTQYF. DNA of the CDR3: TGTGCCAGCAGCTGCCCCTCCCCGGGAGATACGCAGTATTTT.

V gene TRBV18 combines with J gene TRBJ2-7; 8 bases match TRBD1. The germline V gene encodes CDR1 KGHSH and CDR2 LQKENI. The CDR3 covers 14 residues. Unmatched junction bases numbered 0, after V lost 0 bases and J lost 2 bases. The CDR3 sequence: CASSPPQGAYEQYF. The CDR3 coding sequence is TGTGCCAGCTCACCACCACAGGGGGCCTACGAGCAGTACTTC.

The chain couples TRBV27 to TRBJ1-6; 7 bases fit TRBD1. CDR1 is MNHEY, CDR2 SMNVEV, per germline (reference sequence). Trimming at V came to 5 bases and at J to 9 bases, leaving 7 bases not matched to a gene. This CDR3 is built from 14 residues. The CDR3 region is CASSLDRASSPLHF. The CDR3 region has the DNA TGTGCCAGCAGTCTAGACAGGGCGAGTTCACCCCTCCACTTT.